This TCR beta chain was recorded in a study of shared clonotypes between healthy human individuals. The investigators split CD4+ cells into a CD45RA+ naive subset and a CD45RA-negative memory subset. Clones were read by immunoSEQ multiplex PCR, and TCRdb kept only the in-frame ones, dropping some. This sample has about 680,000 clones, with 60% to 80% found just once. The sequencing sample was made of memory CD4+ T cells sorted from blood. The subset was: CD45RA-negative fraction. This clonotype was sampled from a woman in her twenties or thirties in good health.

The CDR3 DNA follows: TGCGCCAGCAGCTACGGGACAGCTCAAGAGACCCAGTACTTC. Protein product: CASSYGTAQETQYF. V and J are TRBV5-1 and TRBJ2-5, with 7 bases matching TRBD1. V lost 3 bases and J lost 2; bases outside the gene matches: 4. CDR1 and CDR2 (germline): SGHRS, YFSETQ. The CDR3 sequence is 14 residues long.